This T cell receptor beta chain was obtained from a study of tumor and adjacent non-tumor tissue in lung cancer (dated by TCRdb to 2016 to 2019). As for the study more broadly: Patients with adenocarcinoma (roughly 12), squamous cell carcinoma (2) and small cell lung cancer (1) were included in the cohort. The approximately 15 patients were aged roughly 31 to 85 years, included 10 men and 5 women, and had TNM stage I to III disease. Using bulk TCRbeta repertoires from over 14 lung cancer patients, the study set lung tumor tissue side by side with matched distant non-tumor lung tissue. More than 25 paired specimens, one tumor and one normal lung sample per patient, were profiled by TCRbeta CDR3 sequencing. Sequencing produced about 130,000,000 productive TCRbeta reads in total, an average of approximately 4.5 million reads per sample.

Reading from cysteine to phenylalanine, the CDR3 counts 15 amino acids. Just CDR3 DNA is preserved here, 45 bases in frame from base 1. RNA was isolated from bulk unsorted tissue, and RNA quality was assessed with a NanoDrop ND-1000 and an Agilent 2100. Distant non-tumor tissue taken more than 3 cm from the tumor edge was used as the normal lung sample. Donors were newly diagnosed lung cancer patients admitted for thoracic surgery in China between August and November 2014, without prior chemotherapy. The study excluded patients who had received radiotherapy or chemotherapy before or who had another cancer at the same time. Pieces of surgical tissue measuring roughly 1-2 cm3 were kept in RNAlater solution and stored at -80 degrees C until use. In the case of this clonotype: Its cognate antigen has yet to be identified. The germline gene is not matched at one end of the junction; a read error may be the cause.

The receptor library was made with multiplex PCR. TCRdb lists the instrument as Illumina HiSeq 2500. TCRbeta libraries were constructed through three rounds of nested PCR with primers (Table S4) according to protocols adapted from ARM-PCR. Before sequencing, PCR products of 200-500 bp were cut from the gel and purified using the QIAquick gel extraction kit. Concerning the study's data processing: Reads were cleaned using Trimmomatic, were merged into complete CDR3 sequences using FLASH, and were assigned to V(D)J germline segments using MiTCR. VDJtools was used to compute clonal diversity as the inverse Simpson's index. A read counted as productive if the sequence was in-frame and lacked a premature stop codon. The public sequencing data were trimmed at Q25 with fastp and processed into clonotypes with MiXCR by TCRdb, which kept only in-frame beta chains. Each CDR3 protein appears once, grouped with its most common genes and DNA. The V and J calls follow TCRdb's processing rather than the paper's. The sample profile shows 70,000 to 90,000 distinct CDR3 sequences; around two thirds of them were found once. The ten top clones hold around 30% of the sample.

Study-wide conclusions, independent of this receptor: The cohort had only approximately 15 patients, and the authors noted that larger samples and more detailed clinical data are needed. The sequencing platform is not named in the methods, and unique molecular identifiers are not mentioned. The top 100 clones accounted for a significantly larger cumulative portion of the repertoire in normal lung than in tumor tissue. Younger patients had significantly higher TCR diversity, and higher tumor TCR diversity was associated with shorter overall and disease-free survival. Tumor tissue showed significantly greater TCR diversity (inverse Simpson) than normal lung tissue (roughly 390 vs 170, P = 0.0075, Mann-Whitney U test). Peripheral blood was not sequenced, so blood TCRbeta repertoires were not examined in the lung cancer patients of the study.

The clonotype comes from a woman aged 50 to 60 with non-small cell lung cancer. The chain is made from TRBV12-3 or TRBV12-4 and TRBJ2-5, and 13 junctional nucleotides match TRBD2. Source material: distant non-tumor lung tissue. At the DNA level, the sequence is TGTGCCAGCGGTCCGGGACTAGCGGGAACAGAGACACAGTACTTC. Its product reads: CASGPGLAGTETQYF.